This T cell receptor (beta chain) was recovered during a study of T-cell memory formation after mild COVID-19 (dated by TCRdb to about 2021). About the study as a whole: TCR sequence clusters from the two donors were largely donor specific. T-cell clones expanding and contracting after mild COVID-19 in a couple of donors were tracked by longitudinal TCRalpha and TCRbeta repertoire sequencing. The cohort comprised two young, previously healthy adult volunteers, one female and one male.

This clonotype was found a few times. Its antigen is not yet known. No per-base quality is available; no much larger clone lies one base away. Deletion took 5 bases off V and 7 bases off J, with a span of 14 bases between the germline ends. CDR1 and CDR2 were assigned from the germline V gene (reference sequence) as MNHNY and SVGAGI. There are 13 amino acids in the CDR3, from cysteine to phenylalanine inclusive. Only CDR3 DNA is held: 39 bases, read in frame from base 1. Ficoll-Paque density gradient centrifugation was used to isolate PBMCs. The listed sequencing device is Illumina NovaSeq 6000. TCRalpha and TCRbeta cDNA libraries were built by 5'RACE with constant-segment primers, adding sample barcodes and unique molecular identifiers. RNA was extracted from every sample with Trizol reagent. Amplification of the libraries took two PCR steps, and the second step added a second sample barcode plus Illumina TruSeq adapters. Libraries were sequenced on an Illumina NovaSeq with 2 x 150 bp paired-end reads. Concerning the study's data processing: The reads were demultiplexed and collapsed into UMI-guided consensus sequences using migec v1.2.7. With mixcr v2.1.11, UMI consensuses were aligned to TRA and TRB V and J templates and assembled into clonotypes. A clonotype was counted as expanded or contracted only if both edgeR and NoisET called the change significant, with noise models trained on biological replicates. For edgeR calls, the cutoffs were a false discovery rate-adjusted p below 0.01 and a log2 fold-change threshold of 1. As an exploratory analysis of dynamics, PCA with hierarchical clustering was applied to max-normalized trajectories of the 1000 most abundant clonotypes. Each responding clone was given a CD4 or CD8 phenotype based on the CD4+ and CD8+ repertoires, which had been sequenced separately. The public reads were run again by TCRdb, first through fastp at Q25 and then through MiXCR, and only productive beta chains were kept. When rows share a CDR3 protein, they turn into one entry using the most common DNA and genes. The V and J calls shown here were made by TCRdb, not taken from the authors' results. The sample has 280,000 or so distinct CDR3 sequences on record, 15% to 20% of them singletons. The top ten clones comprise around 23% of the sample.

Study-wide conclusions, independent of this receptor: From day 15 to 85, contracting clones showed balanced CD4/CD8 phenotypes, whereas a second wave of clones that expanded from day 15 to 37 leaned towards CD4+. The study included only a couple of mild cases, and larger cohorts that include severe cases with pre-infection samples were judged to be necessary. Contracting CD4+ clones appeared mostly in the CM and EM memory subsets, whereas CD8+ clones were enriched in EMRA. Some responding clones were detected in pre-infection memory, suggesting pre-existing cross-reactive memory T cells joined the SARS-CoV-2 response. The second-wave clones that peaked on day 37 were not confirmed to be SARS-CoV-2 specific.

The sequenced material came from PBMCs or a T cell subset sorted from them (not recorded which). The rearrangement joined TRBV6-6 to TRBJ1-1, and perhaps TRBD1 as D gene, on 5 matching bases. This TCR was recovered from a man aged 18 to 29 who had mild COVID-19 (a few samples of this study predate the infection). The sample titles of this study are shuffled in the database, so cell type and time point are left out; the donor was told from shared clones. The CDR3 reads as follows: CASSPSAGFEAFF. The DNA sequence is given as TGTGCCAGCAGTCCCTCGGCAGGGTTTGAAGCTTTCTTT.